Included here is one TCR beta chain sequence, with context. Its target is not known. Germline-derived CDR1 and CDR2 are PRHDT and FYEKMQ (reference sequence). The CDR3 length is 16 residues. V shed 5 bases and J 2 bases; nucleotides not matched to a gene: 9. The data originate from a study of T cell responses to AZD1222 COVID-19 vaccine. About the study: Second doses that came at about 4 or about 12 weeks were put together. Overall study results and limits: CD4 TCRs associated with vaccination spanned spike, dominating at 160-218 and 743-854.

TCRdb keeps only in-frame clones here, not all; method: immunoSEQ multiplex PCR. The sample has approximately 90,000 clones; roughly 89% are singletons. The sequence came from an adult in good health. The chain employs TRBV13 and TRBJ2-1; TRBD2 agrees at 7 bases. The sequencing here drew on peripheral blood, taken on day 0 of AZD1222 vaccination. CDR3 in DNA: TGTGCCAGCAGCACCCGGGACTACGGAGCCTACAATGAGCAGTTCTTC. Protein: CASSTRDYGAYNEQFF.